This T cell receptor beta chain stems from a study of T-cell memory formation after mild COVID-19. Study-level results: Nothing showed for sure that second-wave clones peaking on day 37 were SARS-CoV-2 specific.

Germline-derived CDR1 and CDR2 are SGHTA and FQGNSA. V lost 4 bases to trimming and J lost 3 bases, with 13 bases between them. CDR3 length: 14 amino acids. MiXCR was run by TCRdb on the 5' RACE reads, yielding one entry per CDR3 protein. The sample includes roughly 300,000 distinct CDR3 sequences, 8% to 10% seen only once; the top ten take approximately 23%. A note on this clonotype: The antigen is unknown.

This clonotype was obtained from a young man who had mild COVID-19 (a few samples of this study predate the infection). Cell type and time point are not known. V and J are TRBV7-2 and TRBJ2-7; D possibly corresponds to TRBD1 (6 bases). The sample comprised PBMCs or a T cell subset sorted from them (not recorded which). The CDR3 sequence is CASSSVGRGYEQYF. CDR3 coding DNA: TGTGCCAGCAGCTCCGTGGGCAGGGGCTACGAGCAGTACTTC.